The clone carrying this TCR beta chain was observed a single time. Clones were sequenced by immunoSEQ multiplex PCR, and TCRdb holds only the in-frame ones, with some missing. This table holds about 200,000 clones, 89% found once. Self-reported history from a screening survey and questionnaire set each donor's cohort. The sample belongs to a study of blood T cell repertoires in COVID-19. About the study: The samples span acute and convalescent COVID-19 from the United States, Italy and Spain. The cDNA or gDNA used as material had been derived from T cells, B-cell-depleted T cells, or PBMCs.

What was sequenced was PBMCs or T cells enriched from blood (not recorded which). The receptor was isolated from a woman between 18 and 29 years old who had recovered from COVID-19.

DNA for the CDR3: TGTGCCAGCAGCTTAGGAAGGAGGGGTTTGACAGGGCAGAACACTGAAGCTTTCTTT. The encoded protein is CASSLGRRGLTGQNTEAFF. The genes are TRBV7-9 and TRBJ1-1; 7 bases align to TRBD1. Germline CDR1 and CDR2: SEHNR and FQNEAQ (reference sequence). The CDR3 has 19 residues. V gave up 1 base and J gave up 1 base; unmatched junction bases: 15.